A selection of T cell receptor beta chains follows, all from one sample in a study of T cell repertoires in cytomegalovirus infection. TCRdb recomputed calls from the reads with MiXCR, one row per CDR3 protein. Of hundreds of thousands of distinct CDR3 sequences listed, 15% to 20% are singletons. The source material was PBMCs. The receptors originated from a human donor in good health (CMV status not recorded). Some clones in this sample may be carry-over from other donors' samples. CDR3s include the opening cysteine and the closing phenylalanine or tryptophan. The order of the fields is V gene, J gene, CDR3 length, CDR3 protein.

TRBV7-8	TRBJ1-1	14	CASSLALWDSEAFF
TRBV4-1	TRBJ1-6	13	CASSQGPGSPLHF
TRBV29-1	TRBJ1-1	14	CSVGDGAVDTEAFF
TRBV15	TRBJ1-1	14	CATSRDRGPTEAFF
TRBV20-1	TRBJ2-1	14	CSAQGGLAANEQFF
TRBV4-1	TRBJ1-1	15	CASSPIGRGGTEAFF
TRBV24-1	TRBJ1-6	11	CATSDGGPLHF
TRBV2	TRBJ1-5	15	CASSSDRGINQPQHF
TRBV5-1	TRBJ2-1	15	CASSLATKRGNEQFF
TRBV5-1	TRBJ2-2	15	CASTTGTSNTGELFF
TRBV7-2	TRBJ2-5	15	CASSGNPGGQETQYF
TRBV19	TRBJ2-5	17	CASSIAGRGRASETQYF
TRBV7-9	TRBJ2-5	15	CASSAASRAQETQYF
TRBV10-3	TRBJ2-1	12	CAISERAGGQFF
TRBV6-6	TRBJ2-5	16	CASSPGSKQGLETQYF
TRBV2	TRBJ1-2	13	CASSPRGTGGYTF
TRBV7-2	TRBJ2-7	15	CASSRRTGLAYEQYF
TRBV7-9	TRBJ1-1	14	CASSLQTGRTEAFF